This entry lists 22 T cell receptor beta chains sequenced from one sample in a study of glioma-infiltrating T cells. Amplification of TCR alpha and beta CDR3 regions from RNA used iRepertoire nested multiplex PCR. TCRdb itself ran the multiplex PCR reads through MiXCR, one entry per CDR3 protein. The table shows 300,000 to 400,000 distinct CDR3 sequences, with 41% occurring only once. Specimen: glioma tissue, nonneoplastic brain tissue, or PBMCs (not recorded which). The receptors here all came from a human donor with low-grade glioma or glioblastoma, undergoing nonglioma brain surgery, or in good health (not recorded which).

This clonotype was detected ten times or more. This chain joins TRBV2 and TRBJ1-2; D is ambiguous. V was pared by 5 bases and J by 7 bases, with 8 bases between. This CDR3 has 11 residues. Germline CDR1 SNHLY, CDR2 FYNNEI. The CDR3 here is CASSLLFGYTF. CDR3 nucleotides: TGTGCCAGCAGTCTCCTCTTTGGCTACACCTTC.

Only one count was recorded for this clonotype. One base away lies a much larger clone, so this may be a sequencing read error. This chain uses TRBV6-1 with TRBJ1-1, with D unclear. Looked up from germline, CDR1 is MNHNS and CDR2 is SASEGT. The V gene lost 9 bases and the J gene lost 3 bases, with 17 bases spanning the gap. The length of the CDR3 is 14 residues. DNA for the CDR3: TGTGCCAGATCACCCGTGAAGGACCACACTGAAGCTTTCTTT. It is translated as CARSPVKDHTEAFF.

This clonotype was seen at least ten times. The genes are TRBV27 and TRBJ1-6, with 7 positions matching TRBD1. The CDR3 spans 15 residues. The J segment lost 8 bases and the V segment lost 0 bases, leaving 4 bases of the junction unmatched. CDR1 and CDR2 (germline): MNHEY, SMNVEV (reference sequence). Written as DNA, the CDR3 is TGTGCCAGCAGTTTATCCGGGACAGTAGATTCACCCCTCCACTTT. Residues: CASSLSGTVDSPLHF.

This clonotype has a count of ten or more. The V gene is TRBV20-1, the J gene TRBJ2-3; a weak D match, TRBD2 (6 bases). The CDR3 extends over 14 amino acids. Germline values: CDR1 DFQATT, CDR2 SNEGSKA (reference sequence). Between the trimmed V and J ends, which lost 6 bases and 4 bases, there was a span of 17 bases. DNA for the CDR3: TGCAGTGCCTACGGGACGGGGGTCCCAGATACGCAGTATTTT. This codes for CSAYGTGVPDTQYF.

This clonotype has ten or more counts. The gene calls are TRBV27 and TRBJ2-1; D not resolved. The V gene lost 0 bases and the J gene lost 9 bases, with 6 bases spanning the gap. The germline gives CDR1 MNHEY, CDR2 SMNVEV (reference sequence). This CDR3 is built from 12 residues. DNA of the CDR3: TGTGCCAGCAGTTTATCCCCAGTTGAGCAGTTCTTC. Encoded protein: CASSLSPVEQFF.

The chain recombines TRBV4-3 with TRBJ1-6, with D possibly matching TRBD1 (6 bases). CDR3 size: 18 residues. V lost 0 bases, J lost 0 bases, and 12 bases lay in between. Germline V gives CDR1 LGHNA, CDR2 YSLEER. For the CDR3, the DNA is TGCGCCAGCAGCCAAGATATCGGACAGAGCTCCTATAATTCACCCCTCCACTTT. Protein product: CASSQDIGQSSYNSPLHF.

The chain has TRBV12-3 or TRBV12-4 and TRBJ2-6, with D unclear. This CDR3 has 17 residues. Trimming removed 5 bases at V and 3 bases at J, with 17 bases between. CDR3 bases: TGTGCCAGCAGTGAATTTTACAGCCCCTTTGGGGCCAACGTCCTGACTTTC. This translates into CASSEFYSPFGANVLTF.

For this clonotype: Being one base from a much bigger clone, this may be a read error. The chain uses TRBV6-6 and TRBJ1-2; D is unclear. Germline CDR1 and CDR2: MNHNY and SVGAGI (reference sequence). CDR3 length equals 16 residues. V was clipped by 7 bases and J by 0 bases, with 18 bases between them. This CDR3 reads CASIENLAVTNYGYTF. The CDR3 nucleotides are TGTGCCAGCATTGAAAATCTGGCGGTGACTAACTATGGCTACACCTTC.

This clonotype appeared once. Here the CDR3 omits its conserved ending phenylalanine or tryptophan, so a read error is the likely source. The rearrangement links TRBV28 to TRBJ2-7; 9 bases line up with TRBD2. This CDR3 is built from 16 residues. The junction had 12 bases not matched to a gene; V was cut back by 1 base and J by 8 bases. From germline, CDR1 is MDHEN and CDR2 SYDVKM. In DNA, the CDR3 is TGTGCCAGCAGTTTATTGGAGACTAGCGGAACTAGAAAGCAGTACCTC. It translates to CASSLLETSGTRKQYL.

The chain has TRBV7-9 and TRBJ2-1; D tentatively fits TRBD1 or TRBD2 (5 bases each). CDR3 length equals 12 residues. Trimming stripped 2 bases from V and 8 bases from J, with 7 bases between. Germline V gene lookup returns CDR1 SEHNR and CDR2 FQNEAQ (reference sequence). Written as DNA, the CDR3 is TGTGCCAGCAGCTTACAGGGAGATGAGCAGTTCTTC. This gives the protein CASSLQGDEQFF.

With respect to this clonotype: Germline and junction disagree at one end, which may indicate a read error. This chain uses TRBV19 with TRBJ2-3, with a possible D match to TRBD2 (6 bases). The CDR3 is 16 amino acids. Per germline, CDR1 LNHDA and CDR2 SQIVND (reference sequence). The CDR3 DNA reads TGTGCCGGTAGTATGGAGGACTACCCAGTACCAGATACGCAGTATTTT. Its protein is CAGSMEDYPVPDTQYF.

The chain combines TRBV20-1 with TRBJ2-7; the D gene is possibly TRBD1 (6 bases). Trimming pared 5 bases from V and 6 bases from J, leaving 23 bases between. This CDR3 has 15 residues. Germline V gene lookup returns CDR1 DFQATT and CDR2 SNEGSKA (reference sequence). The CDR3 spells CSAPLLGRGPPEQYF. CDR3 sequence (DNA): TGCAGTGCTCCCCTTCTGGGCAGGGGCCCACCCGAGCAGTACTTC.

The genes are TRBV4-1 and TRBJ2-7, with TRBD2 matching over 10 bases. CDR3 length: 17 amino acids. CDR1 and CDR2 (germline): MGHRA, YSYEKL. With V trimmed by 1 base and J by 2 bases, 8 bases remained unmatched. CDR3 protein: CASSQALGLAIPYEQYF. The CDR3 DNA is TGCGCCAGCAGCCAAGCCTTGGGACTAGCGATTCCCTACGAGCAGTACTTC.

This clonotype appeared a few times. This chain joins TRBV9 and TRBJ1-2, with 7 bases lining up with TRBD1. The germline CDR1 and CDR2 sequences are SGDLS and YYNGEE. The junction had 7 bases not matched to a gene; V was cut back by 7 bases and J by 1 base. The CDR3 totals 14 residues. The CDR3 protein is CASGRDRLNYGYTF. The CDR3 DNA follows: TGTGCCAGCGGCCGGGACAGACTTAACTATGGCTACACCTTC.

This clonotype turned up a few times. The J gene is TRBJ1-5, the V gene TRBV20-1; TRBD1 might be the D (6 bases). The CDR3 is 13 amino acids. Germline CDR1 DFQATT, CDR2 SNEGSKA (reference sequence). V was shortened by 6 bases and J by 7 bases, with 16 bases between the two germline ends. This CDR3 reads CSANLQGNQPQHF. The CDR3 DNA follows: TGCAGTGCCAATTTACAGGGAAACCAGCCCCAGCATTTT.

This clonotype was counted a few times. This chain joins TRBV4-3 and TRBJ2-3; no firm D call. V lost 0 bases and J lost 7, with 8 bases in between. This CDR3 is built from 13 residues. Germline CDR1 LGHNA, CDR2 YSLEER. In nucleotides, the CDR3 is TGCGCCAGCAGCCAAGAGACCTACCATACGCAGTATTTT. Translating gives CASSQETYHTQYF.

This clonotype was detected ten times or more. This rearrangement joins TRBV27 to TRBJ1-5, with a possible D match to TRBD1 (6 bases). CDR1 is MNHEY, CDR2 SMNVEV, per germline (reference sequence). V lost 1 base, J lost 3 bases, and 16 bases lay in between. There are 17 residues in the CDR3. The CDR3: CASSLFARGMVNQPQHF. The CDR3 DNA reads as TGTGCCAGCAGTTTATTTGCCAGGGGCATGGTCAATCAGCCCCAGCATTTT.

A remark on this clonotype: A much larger clone differs from this one at a single base, so this may be a read error. The chain has TRBV6-5 and TRBJ2-2; the D call may be TRBD1 or TRBD2 (5 bases each). Trimming pared 6 bases from V and 4 bases from J, leaving 15 bases between. This CDR3 spans 15 amino acids. Per germline, CDR1 MNHEY and CDR2 SVGAGI. Here the CDR3 reads CASSWDLPGTGELFF. In DNA, the CDR3 is TGTGCCAGCAGCTGGGACCTGCCGGGCACCGGGGAGCTGTTTTTT.

CDR3 loop: CASSEWAQAGTSQPQHF. CDR3 nucleotide sequence: TGTGCCAGCAGTGAATGGGCCCAAGCAGGGACCAGCCAGCCCCAGCATTTT. This sequence joins TRBV6-1 and TRBJ1-5; possibly TRBD1 for D (5 bases). Per germline, CDR1 MNHNS and CDR2 SASEGT. V lost 2 bases to trimming and J lost 7 bases, with 21 bases between them. The CDR3 is 17 residues long.

In its sample, this clonotype was seen a few times. The CDR3 loop reads CSARTRRGSTDTQYF. For the CDR3, the DNA is TGCAGTGCTAGGACCCGTAGGGGGAGCACAGATACGCAGTATTTT. The chain carries TRBV20-1 and TRBJ2-3; possible D gene TRBD1, 6 bases. The CDR3 runs 15 residues. The ends were cut back, 3 bases at V and 0 bases at J, with 13 bases in the middle. Germline V gives CDR1 DFQATT, CDR2 SNEGSKA (reference sequence).

This clonotype appeared a few times. The J gene is TRBJ1-4, the V gene TRBV3-1, with D unresolved. V lost 1 base and J lost 7, with 1 base in between. CDR3 size: 11 residues. Germline CDR1 is LGHDT and CDR2 is YNNKEL (reference sequence). Here the CDR3 DNA reads TGTGCCAGCAGCCAAGCTGAAAAACTGTTTTTT. This codes for CASSQAEKLFF.

As regards this clonotype: A much larger clone differs by one base, so this may be a read error. The CDR3 DNA sequence: TGTGCCAGCAGTACGGCGGCATGGGGTGAAGCTCTCTTT. The encoded protein is CASSTAAWGEALF. The genes are TRBV25-1 and TRBJ1-1; D is ambiguous. This CDR3 region has 13 residues. Germline V CDR1 and CDR2: MGHDK, SYGVNS.